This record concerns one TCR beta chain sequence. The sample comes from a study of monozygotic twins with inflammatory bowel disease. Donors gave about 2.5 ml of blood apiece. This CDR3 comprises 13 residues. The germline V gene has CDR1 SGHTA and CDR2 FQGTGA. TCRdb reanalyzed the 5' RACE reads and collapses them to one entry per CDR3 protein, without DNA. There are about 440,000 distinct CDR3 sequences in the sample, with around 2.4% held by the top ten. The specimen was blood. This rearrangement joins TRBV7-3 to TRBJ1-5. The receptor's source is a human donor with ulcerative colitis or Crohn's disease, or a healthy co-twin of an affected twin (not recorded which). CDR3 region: CASSFGKDQPQHF.